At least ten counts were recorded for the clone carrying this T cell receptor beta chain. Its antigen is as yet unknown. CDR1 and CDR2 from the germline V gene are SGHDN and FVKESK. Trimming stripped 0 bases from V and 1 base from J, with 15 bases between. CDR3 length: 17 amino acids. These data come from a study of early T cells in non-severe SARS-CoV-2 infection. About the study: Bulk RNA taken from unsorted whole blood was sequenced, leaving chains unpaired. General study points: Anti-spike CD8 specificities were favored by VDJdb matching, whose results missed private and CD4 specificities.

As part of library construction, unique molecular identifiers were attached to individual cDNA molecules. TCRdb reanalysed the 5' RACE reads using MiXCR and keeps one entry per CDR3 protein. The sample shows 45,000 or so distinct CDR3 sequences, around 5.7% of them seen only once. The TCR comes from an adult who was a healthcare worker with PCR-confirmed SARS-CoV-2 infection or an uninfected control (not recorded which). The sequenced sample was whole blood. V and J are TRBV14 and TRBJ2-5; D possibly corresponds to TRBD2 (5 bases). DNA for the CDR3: TGTGCCAGCAGCCAAGATTACCTCCGGGGTCTCCAAGAGACCCAGTACTTC. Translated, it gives CASSQDYLRGLQETQYF.